Listed here are 4 T cell receptor beta chains from one sample, sequenced in a study of T cell responses to AZD1222 COVID-19 vaccine. Sequenced by immunoSEQ multiplex PCR; TCRdb stores in-frame clones only, minus some. The sample carries roughly 140,000 clones, around 88% recorded once. The specimen comprised peripheral blood, sampled on day 0 of AZD1222 vaccination. The receptors originated from an adult in good health.

This clone turned up a few times. This sequence joins TRBV27 and TRBJ2-2, with D possibly being TRBD2 (5 bases). The length of the CDR3 is 18 residues. Trimming removed 1 base from V and 3 bases from J, with 18 bases in between. Germline CDR1 reads MNHEY; CDR2 reads SMNVEV (reference sequence). CDR3 loop: CASSLYDIGSRDTGELFF. CDR3 sequence (DNA): TGTGCCAGCAGTTTATATGATATCGGGTCGAGGGACACCGGGGAGCTGTTTTTT.

This chain uses TRBV14 with TRBJ2-7; 8 bases are shared with TRBD1. V was pared by 5 bases and J by 2 bases, with 14 bases of the junction left unmatched. The germline V gene encodes CDR1 SGHDN and CDR2 FVKESK. The CDR3 is 17 residues long. In nucleotides, the CDR3 is TGTGCCAGCAGCGCGCGGTCCGGGACAGGTGTACCCTACGAGCAGTACTTC. This gives the protein CASSARSGTGVPYEQYF.

CDR3 DNA: TGTGCCAGTAGTATTCCCGGTGGGACAGTCGAAGGCTACACCTTC. Its protein is CASSIPGGTVEGYTF. The rearrangement links TRBV19 to TRBJ1-2, with TRBD1 matching over 7 bases. The CDR3 has 15 amino acids. Unmatched junction bases numbered 12, after V lost 3 bases and J lost 8 bases. Germline values: CDR1 LNHDA, CDR2 SQIVND (reference sequence).

The CDR3 DNA reads as TGTGCAAGTCGCTTAGCGGGAGACGAGCAGTACTTC. It codes for CASRLAGDEQYF. The chain links TRBV12-2 to TRBJ2-7; TRBD2 is taken as the D call from the table, unchecked against the DNA. TRBV12-2 is a pseudogene locus. The CDR3 spans 12 residues.